The TCR beta chain under discussion was sequenced for a study of blood T cell repertoires in COVID-19. Participant-given clinical history determined each cohort assignment. Here immunoSEQ multiplex PCR was the method, and the copy in TCRdb shows in-frame clones only, minus some. The sample comprises about 320,000 clones, around 86% of which are singletons, and 8% to 13% rests with the top ten. The origin of this receptor is a woman younger than 35 who had recovered from COVID-19. Sequenced input: PBMCs or T cells enriched from blood (not recorded which).

This CDR3 reads CASSIGTGDDTEAFF. CDR3 in DNA: TGTGCCAGTAGTATAGGAACAGGGGATGACACTGAAGCTTTCTTT. V gene TRBV19 combines with J gene TRBJ1-1; 7 nucleotides align to TRBD1. CDR1 LNHDA and CDR2 SQIVND come from the germline V gene (reference sequence). The CDR3 spans 15 residues. With V trimmed by 1 base and J by 3 bases, 5 bases remained unmatched. Together with reference TRBV19 and TRBJ1-1, the CDR3 gives the full variable domain: DGGITQSPKYLFRKEGQNVTLSCEQNLNHDAMYWYRQDPGQGLRLIYYSQIVNDFQKGDIAEGYSVSREKKESFPLTVTSAQKNPTAFYLCASSIGTGDDTEAFFGQGTRLTVV.